This entry is about one TCR beta chain. The entry originates in a study of blood T cell repertoires in COVID-19. Across the study: Acute and convalescent COVID-19 samples came from the United States, Italy and Spain. Sources were T cells, B-cell-depleted T cells, or PBMCs; the material itself was cDNA or gDNA.

In the authors' workflow: Estimated nucleated cell counts came from reference gene primer amplification. Produced via immunoSEQ multiplex PCR; TCRdb's table is partial and in-frame only. Clonal size and the V and J genes are those of that table, whereas D and trimming came from the DNA. The table includes approximately 70,000 clones, around 90% detected once. The CDR3 loop spans 13 amino acids. Trimming left V 0 bases short and J 9 bases short, with 9 bases between. Germline-derived CDR1 and CDR2 are SGHTA and FQGNSA. Sequenced material: peripheral blood. The sequence came from a woman older than 75 with active COVID-19. This chain uses TRBV7-2 with TRBJ1-5; D is undetermined. CDR3 DNA sequence: TGTGCCAGCAGCTTAGCGCTACGAACGCCCCAGCATTTT. Its translation is CASSLALRTPQHF.